This TCR beta chain was obtained from a study of shared clonotypes between healthy human individuals. Study-wide points: Lower generation probabilities were found for non-shared clonotypes than for those shared by all four donors.

Details on this clone: What it recognizes is unknown.

Germline V gives CDR1 ENHRY, CDR2 SYGVKD. The CDR3 extends over 12 amino acids. Trimming removed 8 bases at V and 4 bases at J, with 12 bases between. Several immunoSEQ plates held equal portions of the genomic DNA taken from each subset. The data were produced by immunoSEQ multiplex PCR, yet TCRdb's version contains in-frame clones alone and is incomplete. The sample has about 1.5 million clones, around 97% seen once. The sequenced sample was naive CD4+ T cells sorted from blood. As for subset: CD45RA+ positively selected. The J gene is TRBJ2-7, the V gene TRBV10-3, with TRBD2 as a possible D gene (6 bases). The sequence came from a young man in good health. CDR3 sequence reads: CAIGQGGYEQYF. In nucleotides, the CDR3 is TGTGCCATCGGGCAGGGAGGTTACGAGCAGTACTTC.